This T cell receptor (beta chain) emerged from a study of Tregs in tolerant kidney transplant recipients. In its sample, this clone was seen once. What it binds is unknown. Study conclusions and caveats: Activated donor B cell expansion appeared to reveal the most relevant donor-specific TCRbeta repertoire. This study did not directly address biological reproducibility. Few patients were studied, so findings need validation in larger groups.

Sequenced by immunoSEQ multiplex PCR; TCRdb stores in-frame clones only, minus some. The data contain some 110,000 clones, 92% of them singletons. CD4+CD25+CD127- Tregs, CD4+CD25- non-Tregs, CD4 and CD8 cells were sorted. CDR1 and CDR2 from the germline V gene are LNHDA and SQIVND (reference sequence). Trimming stripped 3 bases from V and 8 bases from J, with 23 bases between. The CDR3 has 17 amino acids. Sequenced: CD4+ T cells from blood. This rearrangement joins TRBV19 to TRBJ1-5; D is perhaps TRBD1 (6 bases). The TCR originated in a human donor in good health. CDR3 coding DNA: TGTGCCAGTAGTATGAGCCCCCTGGGGGCCACCTGGGAGCCCCAGCATTTT. It encodes CASSMSPLGATWEPQHF.